Given below is one T cell receptor beta chain in context. Its antigen is currently unknown. Germline V gene data show CDR1 as SGHNT and CDR2 as YYREEE (reference sequence). V was cut by 2 bases and J by 5 bases, with 4 bases left in between. The CDR3 has 12 amino acids. These data originate in a study of cytomegalovirus exposure and HLA in healthy donors. In the PCR, 60 Vbeta and 13 Jbeta primers were used. Only in-frame clones appear in the TCRdb table, and some are missing; sequencing was by immunoSEQ multiplex PCR. The sample includes approximately 190,000 clones, 82% of them seen just once. Whole-study findings and limits: Most CMV-associated TCR beta chains appeared HLA-restricted in a later analysis. A classifier reportedly called cytomegalovirus status with high sensitivity and specificity. In a later analysis, a genetic analysis reported fewer productive-TCR N-insertions in an Asian-associated ancestry cluster than the cohort average.

This TCR derives from a woman between 18 and 29 years old in good health and CMV-seronegative. This chain joins TRBV5-4 and TRBJ1-4, with unresolved D. The specimen was PBMCs. DNA of the CDR3: TGTGCCAGCAGCTTTCCAAATGAAAAACTGTTTTTT. This gives the protein CASSFPNEKLFF.